This T cell receptor beta chain was identified in a study of blood T cell repertoires in COVID-19. About the research overall: Acute and convalescent COVID-19 specimens originated in the United States, Italy and Spain.

The assay was immunoSEQ multiplex PCR, and TCRdb's table has in-frame clones only and misses some. The table includes around 170,000 clones, approximately 88% detected once. V lost 0 bases, J lost 6 bases, and 0 bases stayed unmatched. The CDR3 consists of 13 residues. Germline loops: CDR1 SGDLS, CDR2 YYNGEE. The sample taken for sequencing was peripheral blood. The chain recombines TRBV9 with TRBJ1-1; TRBD1 aligns across 9 bases. The clonotype originates from an older woman with acute or convalescent COVID-19. Here the CDR3 reads CASSVGQGAEAFF. Here the CDR3 DNA reads TGTGCCAGCAGCGTAGGACAGGGGGCTGAAGCTTTCTTT.